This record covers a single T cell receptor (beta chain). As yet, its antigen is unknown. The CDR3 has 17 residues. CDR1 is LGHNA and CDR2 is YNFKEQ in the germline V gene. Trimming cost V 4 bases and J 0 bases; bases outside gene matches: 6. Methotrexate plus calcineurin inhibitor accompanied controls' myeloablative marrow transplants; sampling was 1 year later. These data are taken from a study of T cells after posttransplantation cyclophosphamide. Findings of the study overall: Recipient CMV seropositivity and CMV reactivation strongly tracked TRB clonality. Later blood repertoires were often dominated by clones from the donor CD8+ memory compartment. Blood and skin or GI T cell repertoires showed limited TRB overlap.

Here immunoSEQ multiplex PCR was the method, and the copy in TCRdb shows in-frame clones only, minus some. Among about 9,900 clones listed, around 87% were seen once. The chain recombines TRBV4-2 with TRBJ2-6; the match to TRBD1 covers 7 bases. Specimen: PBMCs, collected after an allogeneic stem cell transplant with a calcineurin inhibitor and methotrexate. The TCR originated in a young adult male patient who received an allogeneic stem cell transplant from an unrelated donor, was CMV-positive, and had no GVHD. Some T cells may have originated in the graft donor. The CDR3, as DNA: TGTGCCAGCAGCCGGGACAGATTTTCCTCTGGGGCCAACGTCCTGACTTTC. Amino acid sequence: CASSRDRFSSGANVLTF.